This TCR beta chain was recorded in a study of T-cell memory formation after mild COVID-19. Study findings and constraints: Memory cells collected pre-infection included some clones that later responded, suggesting cross-reactive memory joined. A balance of CD4 and CD8 characterized clones contracting day 15 to 85, whereas later expanders leaned CD4+. Chiefly within CM and EM were the contracting CD4+ clones; CD8+ ones were within EMRA.

TCRdb called the 5' RACE reads again in MiXCR, with one record for every CDR3 protein. The table has about 140,000 distinct CDR3 sequences, more than 12% seen once. This clonotype showed up just a few times. What it recognizes is unknown. CDR3 length: 10 residues. Germline V lookup: CDR1 SQVTM, CDR2 ANQGSEA. The V and J ends lost 6 bases and 0 bases respectively, with 2 bases between them. The sequence derives from an adult woman who had mild COVID-19 (a few samples of this study predate the infection). Cell type and time point are not known. This rearrangement joins TRBV29-1 to TRBJ1-1; no definite D call. The source material was PBMCs or a T cell subset sorted from them (not recorded which). The CDR3 DNA reads as TGCAGCGTAATGAACACTGAAGCTTTCTTT. Translating it yields CSVMNTEAFF.